This entry features one T cell receptor beta chain sequence. Antigen unknown. As for treatment: oral pan-JAK inhibitor, 5-10 mg twice daily. In each case, RNA was isolated and then reverse transcribed into cDNA as the sequencing template. The assay was immunoSEQ multiplex PCR, and TCRdb's table has in-frame clones only and misses some. There are roughly 73,000 clones in the sample; roughly 28% occur only once, and about 15% lies in the top ten. The sample belongs to a study of CD8+ T cells in alopecia areata. Study context: In an open-label trial, patients got 5 to 10 mg tofacitinib twice daily. Study observations and caveats: Both scalp clonality and the expanded CD8+ clones among the top 100 showed a significant decrease with tofacitinib. The study found higher clonality in lesional than normal scalp, especially in alopecia totalis/universalis. Among the cells sequenced in scalp samples are also the resident alphabeta T cells of normal skin.

Germline V gene sequence: CDR1 SQVTM, CDR2 ANQGSEA. CDR3 length: 11 residues. Between the trimmed V and J ends, which lost 4 bases and 3 bases, there was a span of 7 bases. The chain couples TRBV29-1 to TRBJ2-7; D gene uncertain. This receptor was taken from a human donor with alopecia areata. Sequencing used CD8+ T cells sorted from blood, obtained at week 4, from a patient treated with tofacitinib. CDR3 protein: CSVGQDYEQYF. The DNA of the CDR3 is TGCAGCGTTGGCCAGGACTACGAGCAGTACTTC.